Below, 26 T cell receptor beta chains from the same sample are listed, as sequenced in a study of cytomegalovirus exposure and HLA in healthy donors. The PCR employed 60 Vbeta primers together with 13 Jbeta primers. The data were produced by immunoSEQ multiplex PCR, yet TCRdb's version contains in-frame clones alone and is incomplete. The sample has fewer than 200,000 clones, 81% seen once; the top ten hold just under 5%. Sequenced input: PBMCs. Receptors originate from a woman between 18 and 29 years old in good health and CMV-seropositive.

V and J are TRBV11-2 and TRBJ1-6; D is ambiguous. Germline CDR1 reads SGHAT; CDR2 reads FQNNGV. The CDR3 is made up of 16 amino acids. Deletions cut 5 bases from V and 7 bases from J, with 18 bases between. CDR3 DNA: TGTGCCAGCAGCCGCGGCCCCTTCGCGGTCAATTCACCCCTCCACTTT. It specifies CASSRGPFAVNSPLHF.

This rearrangement joins TRBV6-1 to TRBJ2-2; TRBD2 agrees at 13 bases. The CDR3 totals 16 residues. Germline V gene data show CDR1 as MNHNS and CDR2 as SASEGT. After removal of 4 bases from V and 7 bases from J, the junction contained 6 bases not matched to a gene. CDR3 coding DNA: TGTGCCAGCAGTGGAGGACTAGCGGGGGCCGGCGGGGAGCTGTTTTTT. Protein: CASSGGLAGAGGELFF.

This chain uses TRBV29-1 with TRBJ1-2, with 7 bases aligning to TRBD1. The CDR3 covers 14 residues. Germline assignment: CDR1 SQVTM and CDR2 ANQGSEA. V was pared by 2 bases and J by 3 bases, with 6 bases of the junction left unmatched. The CDR3 region is CSVERQGTDYGYTF. The DNA of the CDR3 is TGCAGCGTTGAAAGACAGGGTACAGACTATGGCTACACCTTC.

V and J are TRBV12-5 and TRBJ1-1; D gene ambiguous. The CDR3 runs 13 residues. The germline CDR1 and CDR2 sequences are LGHNT and FRNRAP. Trimming removed 7 bases at V and 7 bases at J, with 16 bases between. The CDR3 is CASASDRAGEAFF. The DNA for the CDR3 is TGTGCTAGTGCCTCGGATAGGGCGGGTGAAGCTTTCTTT.

The chain uses TRBV15 and TRBJ1-5, with 9 bases matching TRBD1. CDR1 is LNHNV, CDR2 YYDKDF, per germline (reference sequence). Trimming at V came to 1 base and at J to 11 bases, leaving 3 bases not matched to a gene. CDR3 length: 13 amino acids. The CDR3, as DNA: TGTGCCACCAGCAGAGGACAGGGGGTCACCCAGCATTTT. It is translated as CATSRGQGVTQHF.

The chain links TRBV19 to TRBJ2-5, with TRBD1 as a possible D gene (7 bases). Between the trimmed V and J ends, which lost 5 bases and 5 bases, there was a span of 15 bases. This CDR3 contains 14 residues. In germline, CDR1 is LNHDA, CDR2 SQIVND (reference sequence). CDR3 sequence reads: CASSPQGGFETQYF. For the CDR3, the DNA is TGTGCCAGTAGTCCCCAGGGGGGATTTGAGACCCAGTACTTC.

The J gene is TRBJ1-1, the V gene TRBV11-1, with D possibly matching TRBD1 (5 bases). This CDR3 region has 16 residues. Germline lookup yields CDR1 SGHAT and CDR2 FQDESV (reference sequence). V lost 4 bases to trimming and J lost 4 bases, with 19 bases between them. As DNA, the CDR3 is TGTGCCAGCAGCTCATGGGGGGGTCCGCCGGGCACTGAAGCTTTCTTT. It specifies CASSSWGGPPGTEAFF.

The chain joins TRBV5-1 to TRBJ2-7; perhaps TRBD1 as D (6 bases). The CDR3 is made up of 14 amino acids. Between the trimmed V and J ends, which lost 2 bases and 2 bases, there was a span of 11 bases. Per the germline V gene, CDR1 is SGHRS and CDR2 is YFSETQ. The CDR3 DNA sequence: TGCGCCAGCAGCTTACCCGGACAGACCTACGAGCAGTACTTC. Amino acid sequence: CASSLPGQTYEQYF. The entire variable domain, with the rest obtained from reference TRBV5-1 and TRBJ2-7, is as follows: KAGVTQTPRYLIKTRGQQVTLSCSPISGHRSVSWYQQTPGQGLQFLFEYFSETQRNKGNFPGRFSGRQFSNSRSEMNVSTLELGDSALYLCASSLPGQTYEQYFGPGTRLTVT.

The J gene is TRBJ2-5, the V gene TRBV9; the match to TRBD1 covers 7 bases. The germline V gene encodes CDR1 SGDLS and CDR2 YYNGEE. The CDR3 spans 15 residues. Trimming removed 3 bases from V and 2 bases from J; junction bases left unmatched: 7. CDR3 DNA: TGTGCCAGCAGCGCTAGAGGGGGCGGACAAGAGACCCAGTACTTC. Translated: CASSARGGGQETQYF.

This chain joins TRBV27 and TRBJ2-5; TRBD2 matches 8 bases. Germline V gene sequence: CDR1 MNHEY, CDR2 SMNVEV (reference sequence). The trim removed 7 bases at V and 7 bases at J, leaving 8 bases unmatched. This CDR3 spans 13 amino acids. For the CDR3, the DNA is TGTGCCAGCACCCCCACACGGGAGGGGACCCAGTACTTC. Protein sequence: CASTPTREGTQYF.

The J gene is TRBJ2-7, the V gene TRBV6-1, with D unresolved. This CDR3 comprises 13 residues. Germline V gene lookup returns CDR1 MNHNS and CDR2 SASEGT. Trimming pared 3 bases from V and 5 bases from J, leaving 11 bases between. The CDR3 is CASSDSVADEQYF. The CDR3 DNA reads TGTGCCAGCAGTGACTCCGTGGCCGACGAGCAGTACTTC.

CDR3 loop: CASSLVGVLGEEQFF. The CDR3 region has the DNA TGCGCCAGCAGCTTGGTAGGGGTGTTAGGGGAAGAGCAGTTCTTC. The rearrangement joins TRBV5-1 to TRBJ2-1, with a weak D call TRBD1 (5 bases). V was cut by 0 bases and J by 10 bases, with 17 bases left in between. Germline values: CDR1 SGHRS, CDR2 YFSETQ. The CDR3 has 15 residues.

V gene TRBV10-3 combines with J gene TRBJ2-2, with 7 bases that match TRBD1. CDR1 and CDR2 from the germline V gene are ENHRY and SYGVKD. The V segment lost 2 bases and the J segment 4 bases; nucleotides outside the gene matches: 4. The CDR3 spans 15 residues. In DNA form, the CDR3 reads TGTGCCATCAGTGAGGGGGGACAGACCACCGGGGAGCTGTTTTTT. This sequence encodes CAISEGGQTTGELFF.

The chain combines TRBV18 with TRBJ2-7, with TRBD2 identical over 7 bases. Per germline, CDR1 KGHSH and CDR2 LQKENI. There are 14 residues in the CDR3. The V gene end was trimmed by 6 bases and the J gene end by 2 bases; junction bases not matched to a gene: 7. For the CDR3, the DNA is TGTGCCAGCTCTCCCGGGGAGGGCCCCTACGAGCAGTACTTC. This codes for CASSPGEGPYEQYF.

The chain uses TRBV7-9 and TRBJ1-1; D might be TRBD1 (6 bases). Germline V gene data show CDR1 as SEHNR and CDR2 as FQNEAQ (reference sequence). The ends were cut back, 6 bases at V and 3 bases at J, with 17 bases in the middle. This CDR3 has 15 residues. The CDR3 region has the DNA TGTGCCAGCAGGCGTGACAGGTTTGGGGACACTGAAGCTTTCTTT. Residues: CASRRDRFGDTEAFF.

V gene TRBV2 combines with J gene TRBJ2-2; 10 nucleotides align to TRBD1. Looked up from germline, CDR1 is SNHLY and CDR2 is FYNNEI. This CDR3 region has 16 residues. V shed 6 bases and J 7 bases; nucleotides not matched to a gene: 11. This CDR3 reads CASRPPGQGISGELFF. The CDR3 region has the DNA TGTGCCAGCAGACCCCCGGGACAGGGGATTAGCGGGGAGCTGTTTTTT.

This clone turned up a few times. The DNA of the CDR3 is TGTGCCAGCAGATCGGTCGGGGGGGAAGACTACAATGAGCAGTTCTTC. Translating gives CASRSVGGEDYNEQFF. The V and J genes are TRBV5-5 and TRBJ2-1, with 8 bases lining up with TRBD2. Trimming cost V 5 bases and J 3 bases; bases outside gene matches: 10. This CDR3 has 16 amino acids. Germline CDR1 reads SGHKS; CDR2 reads YYEKEE (reference sequence).

This chain joins TRBV11-2 and TRBJ1-6, with 9 nucleotides matching TRBD1. V lost 5 bases, J lost 8 bases, and 7 bases stayed unmatched. In germline, CDR1 is SGHAT, CDR2 FQNNGV. The CDR3 has 15 residues. CDR3: CASSRTGDAYSPLHF. CDR3 nucleotides: TGTGCCAGCAGCCGGACAGGGGATGCCTATTCACCCCTCCACTTT.

The chain carries TRBV13 and TRBJ2-7, with no clear D. V lost 1 base, J lost 0 bases, and 13 bases lay in between. The CDR3 contains 16 residues. In germline, CDR1 is PRHDT, CDR2 FYEKMQ (reference sequence). The DNA for the CDR3 is TGTGCCAGCAGCTTAGCCAGCAGCGCAAACTCCTACGAGCAGTACTTC. It is translated as CASSLASSANSYEQYF.

The chain is built from TRBV28 and TRBJ2-5; 9 bases are shared with TRBD2. Germline values: CDR1 MDHEN, CDR2 SYDVKM. The CDR3 totals 14 residues. The junction had 3 bases not matched to a gene; V was cut back by 2 bases and J by 5 bases. The CDR3 spells CASSLAGGQETQYF. The CDR3 DNA is TGTGCCAGCAGTTTAGCGGGGGGGCAGGAGACCCAGTACTTC. Full variable domain (outside the CDR3, taken from reference TRBV28 and TRBJ2-5): DVKVTQSSRYLVKRTGEKVFLECVQDMDHENMFWYRQDPGLGLRLIYFSYDVKMKEKGDIPEGYSVSREKKERFSLILESASTNQTSMYLCASSLAGGQETQYFGPGTRLLVL.

The genes are TRBV7-9 and TRBJ2-3; 7 positions agree with TRBD2. This CDR3 is 15 amino acids long. Germline V gene lookup returns CDR1 SEHNR and CDR2 FQNEAQ (reference sequence). The junction had 5 bases not matched to a gene; V was cut back by 5 bases and J by 0 bases. CDR3 region: CASSPSGKSTDTQYF. The DNA for the CDR3 is TGTGCCAGCAGCCCCAGCGGGAAGAGCACAGATACGCAGTATTTT.

Only a few counts were recorded for this clone. The V call is TRBV30, the J call TRBJ1-3; the D gene is possibly TRBD1 (6 bases). V was trimmed by 8 bases and J by 0 bases, leaving 11 bases between them. The CDR3 contains 13 residues. CDR1 and CDR2 from the germline V gene are GTSNPN and SVGIG (reference sequence). The DNA for the CDR3 is TGTGCCGGGACATCTAGCTCTGGAAACACCATATATTTT. This encodes CAGTSSSGNTIYF.

The chain combines TRBV7-2 with TRBJ2-7, with TRBD2 matching over 9 bases. The germline gives CDR1 SGHTA, CDR2 FQGNSA. Trimming took 5 bases from V and 4 from J; bases not matched to a gene: 12. The CDR3 is 16 amino acids. The DNA of the CDR3 is TGTGCCAGCAGCCACCGGGAGGGTAGCGGGGGTTACGAGCAGTACTTC. This encodes CASSHREGSGGYEQYF.

CDR3 amino acids: CASSFVGLSNSPLHF. The CDR3 bases are TGCGCCAGCAGCTTTGTGGGACTTAGTAATTCACCCCTCCACTTT. The gene calls are TRBV5-1 and TRBJ1-6; D perhaps matches TRBD1 (5 bases). The V gene lost 2 bases and the J gene lost 6 bases, with 12 bases spanning the gap. This CDR3 has 15 residues. Germline V CDR1 and CDR2: SGHRS, YFSETQ.

V and J are TRBV7-9 and TRBJ2-7; 7 bases match TRBD1. CDR3 size: 15 residues. Germline V gives CDR1 SEHNR, CDR2 FQNEAQ (reference sequence). V gave up 4 bases and J gave up 2 bases; unmatched junction bases: 8. The CDR3 is CASSYDRVSTYEQYF. The CDR3 coding sequence is TGTGCCAGCAGCTACGACAGGGTGAGCACCTACGAGCAGTACTTC.

This chain uses TRBV29-1 with TRBJ2-7; tentative D call: TRBD1 (5 bases). Germline loops: CDR1 SQVTM, CDR2 ANQGSEA. This CDR3 region has 17 residues. V lost 1 base, J lost 0 bases, and 19 bases lay in between. The CDR3 DNA reads TGCAGCGTTGAAGCCCCAGGCGCAGGGTTCCTCTCCTACGAGCAGTACTTC. This sequence encodes CSVEAPGAGFLSYEQYF.